This T cell receptor (beta chain) appears in the sequencing data of a study of cytomegalovirus exposure and HLA in healthy donors (dated by TCRdb to the late 2010s). With respect to the entire study: In an earlier analysis of 587 of the donors, around 290 Gb of sequence data and roughly 100 million unique TCR beta sequences from 150 million to 200 million T cells were reported. The study used immunosequencing to profile the T cell repertoires of several hundred subjects and linked those repertoires to cytomegalovirus serostatus. About 310 gigabases of sequencing data and tens of millions of unique TCR sequences were included in an early release covering about 620 HLA-typed donors. Typing coverage varied by locus: about 629-640 donors for A, B, C, DRB1 and DQB1; about 520 for DQA1; nearly 610 for DPA1; roughly 450 for DPB1. Every discovery cohort repertoire had been produced on one sequencing platform. To predict cytomegalovirus infection status, the study brought together high-throughput TCR immunosequencing, statistical association of individual TCRs with disease status, and machine learning. Genome-wide SNP genotypes for about three fifths of the roughly 670 donors were used in a later genetic analysis, which treated that subset as a discovery cohort. Roughly five DR-DQ haplotypes were handled as single units for association and clustering, since linkage in the cohort was strong. Donor age, sex, ethnicity and CMV serostatus were compiled alongside the repertoire data. A separate validation cohort of roughly 130 different subjects was used in addition to the roughly 620-subject first cohort. To decide whether each TCR beta V gene segment behaved as functional or pseudogenic, an earlier analysis of some 580 of the donors relied on high-throughput TCR beta sequencing. Rather than drawing on any new phenotypic data, the later analysis identified candidate immune exposures from TCR beta sequences and the way those sequences occurred across donors. A later analysis re-examined previously published TCR beta repertoires from roughly 650 donors and added high-resolution HLA genotyping to investigate patterns of TCR occurrence. The study was designed to test whether signatures of past pathogen exposure could be identified by cataloging public T cell receptors. HLA typing covered class I and class II loci at four-digit resolution. On average, roughly 250,000 unique TCR beta nucleotide sequences were sequenced per donor among about 400 genotyped donors of the cohort, with roughly 18% of those sequences being non-productive. The genetic ancestry cluster associated with self-reported Caucasian donors included 81% of the roughly 390 genotyped donors. Findings and caveats that apply to the study as a whole: Strong co-occurrence of HLA alleles, especially DR and DQ, made assigning TCR associations to individual alleles difficult. A total of roughly 160 TCR beta chains were listed by the study as associated with cytomegalovirus. This cohort had only TCR beta chains sequenced, and the lack of alpha or paired-chain data limited which features could be detected. According to a later genetic analysis, donors in an Asian-associated ancestry cluster had fewer N-insertions in productive TCRs than the approximately 650-donor mean. The sequencing pipeline was judged likely to have produced a cluster of highly shared sequence variants as a technical artifact. A later analysis associated about 17,000 TCR beta sequences with specific HLA alleles at a false discovery rate of 0.05. A further reported finding was that TCR beta sequences accurately predicted the HLA-A and HLA-B alleles for most subjects in the first cohort. Because some donors lacked HLA typing at each locus, the association tests relied only on the typed subset. The authors suggested that the approach could potentially be extended to other disease states and immunological phenotypes. Linkage disequilibrium might explain the correlated functional status among segregating V segments, but an unknown experimental factor could not be excluded. The earlier analysis of about 600 of the donors excluded approximately 17 rarely observed V segments, including chromosome 9 orphons, because counts were too low. In a later analysis, the rate of TCR association differed among HLA loci, with DRB1 alleles having the most associated TCRs and HLA-C alleles having the fewest. In a later analysis, most CMV-associated TCR beta chains were found to appear HLA-restricted, with HLA associations seemingly driven largely by CMV exposure. The only immune exposure information available for the cohort was CMV serostatus. Sequencing depth was assumed to be roughly uniform across donors in the presence/absence analyses, though that assumption may not hold. Three of the identified cytomegalovirus-associated TCR beta chains were confirmed in vitro to be specific for cytomegalovirus antigens. Across donors, most TCR sequences were observed very rarely, whereas some public TCRs were present in many individuals. In a later analysis, several top co-occurrence clusters were reported to appear linked to parvovirus B19, influenza, CMV and Epstein-Barr virus. In a later genetic analysis, a missense DCLRE1C variant was associated with V-gene and J-gene trimming of TCR beta chains, and the association was replicated in an independent cohort. In an earlier analysis of approximately 590 of the donors, most TCR beta V segments appeared in productive rearrangements about 87% or about 30% of the time, broadly matching IMGT annotations. The classifier was reported to diagnose cytomegalovirus status with high specificity and sensitivity in both the original and validation cohorts. In a later analysis, HLA-associated TCR beta chains were found to be more clonally expanded and to have lower generation probabilities than equally common non-associated chains.

Receptors were amplified or captured by the immunoSEQ multiplex PCR assay. A mixture of 60 forward primers for TCR Vbeta segments and 13 reverse primers for TCR Jbeta segments was used in the multiplex PCR. The CDR3 region of rearranged TCR beta genes was amplified from genomic DNA by a multiplex PCR assay. On the Illumina HiSeq System, the amplified TCR beta libraries were sequenced as 87-base-pair reads. As for how the authors treated the data: A later analysis tallied roughly 80 million unique TCR beta chains across the 600 to 700 repertoires, and approximately 9.9 million of those chains were shared by two or more donors. Raw reads were error-corrected and collapsed into unique sequences by a nearest-neighbor algorithm in which closely related sequences were merged to remove PCR and sequencing errors. Alignment of CDR3 sequences to IMGT reference sequences was used to assign V, D and J gene segments. For a sequence to be retained, at least a six-nucleotide match to both a V gene segment and a J gene segment was required. Rearrangements were classified as productive when the CDR3 lacked stop codons and remained in frame with V and J, and all other rearrangements were classified as non-productive. Following IMGT convention, CDR3 was defined as the stretch from the second conserved V-encoded cysteine to the conserved J-encoded phenylalanine. Sequences without an unambiguous match to a single V gene segment were excluded from the earlier analysis of about 630 of the donors. In an earlier analysis of about 590 of the donors, a V segment was called functional when productive rearrangements were above 56.7%, and segregating when the standard deviation between donors exceeded 5%. A statistical classification framework was built for diagnosing cytomegalovirus status from the catalog of TCR beta chain sequences. V and J gene assignment, in a later analysis, came from comparing TCR nucleotide sequences with IMGT/GENE-DB human TR gene sequences. The TCRdist pipeline was used in a later analysis to assign CDR3 sequences and most-parsimonious VDJ recombination scenarios. In a later analysis, each TCR beta chain was defined by its CDR3 amino acid sequence together with its V-gene family, and reads lacking a unique V-gene family were excluded. A later analysis removed roughly 590 highly shared, low-generation-probability nucleotide sequences to deal with suspected cross-contamination and a sequencing artifact. A later analysis calculated a clonal expansion index for each public chain from normalized within-repertoire ranks of inferred template counts. Generation probabilities in a later analysis came from a VDJ recombination model fitted to out-of-frame rearrangements, and those results were checked against IGoR. In a later analysis, TCR-TCR, TCR-HLA and TCR-CMV co-occurrence was scored with hypergeometric tests, and a repertoire-size bias correction was applied to TCR pairs. To estimate false discovery rates, a later analysis permuted the HLA or CMV assignments 20 times. In a later analysis, co-occurring TCRs were grouped with DBSCAN, and TCRdist sequence similarity was added when clustering was performed within HLA-allele-positive subsets. For co-occurrence clustering, repertoires with fewer than 30,000 or more than 120,000 public chains were excluded, along with five repertoires with anomalous nucleotide sharing. Held by TCRdb, this immuneACCESS table contains in-frame sequences only and omits some clones. Under half of the omission traces to an unresolved V gene where checked; the cause of the rest is unknown. D and trimming were read from the DNA, whereas the V and J calls and clone size are those reported in that table. The sample table holds 200,000 or so clones, of which more than 75% were seen once. Jointly, the top ten make up around 0.4% of the sample.

In total, more than 500 healthy bone marrow donors made up the cohort. At the time of sampling, every cohort member was nominally healthy, though immune exposures that went unrecorded were likely present. The donor tested CMV seropositive and was one of the 289 seropositive cohort members. Each donor provided a peripheral blood sample, and peripheral blood mononuclear cells were used for TCR beta sequencing. Genomic DNA was extracted from the blood cell samples with the Qiagen DNeasy Blood Extraction Kit. A remark on this clone: Its antigen has not been determined. No base-level quality is on record; no much larger clone is a single base apart.

The receptor's source is a male donor in good health and CMV-seropositive. The sequenced sample was PBMCs.

The CDR3 protein is CASSLVGGTQETQYF. The nucleotide sequence is given as TGTGCCAGCAGCTTAGTAGGGGGTACCCAAGAGACCCAGTACTTC. Rearrangement joined TRBV11-2 to TRBJ2-5, with TRBD1 tentatively as D gene (6 bases match). V lost 1 base and J lost 1 base; the stretch between them is 10 bases long. Spanning cysteine to phenylalanine, the CDR3 consists of 15 amino acids. Just CDR3 DNA is preserved here, 45 bases in frame from base 1. The germline V gene provides CDR1 SGHAT and CDR2 FQNNGV.